Sequencing of this T cell receptor beta chain was carried out in a study of shared clonotypes between healthy human individuals. Study results and limitations: Sequencing of the sorted subsets was shown by rarefaction to be incomplete despite large depth.

A deep-level run was used for the assay. Several immunoSEQ 96-well plates shared each subset's DNA, each plate a replicate. Method: immunoSEQ multiplex PCR; TCRdb's copy keeps in-frame clones and lacks some. The sample gives more than 2,000,000 clones, more than 80% of which show up once; roughly 0.15% is in the top ten. As regards this clone: Antigen: not known.

It was into CD45RA+ naive and CD45RA-negative memory subsets that the CD4+ cells were split. Germline CDR1 MGHRA, CDR2 YSYEKL. Trimming shortened V by 6 bases and J by 0 bases, and 12 bases separated the two germline ends. This CDR3 has 14 residues. This receptor was obtained from a man aged 18 to 30 in good health. V and J are TRBV4-1 and TRBJ2-7, with D maybe TRBD1 (7 bases). Material for sequencing was naive CD4+ T cells sorted from blood. The subset here: CD45RA+ positively selected. CDR3: CASSRQGGSYEQYF. The CDR3 nucleotides are TGCGCCAGCAGTCGACAGGGAGGCTCCTACGAGCAGTACTTC.